The 6 T cell receptor beta chains presented below share a single source sample, sequenced in a study of high-grade serous ovarian cancer treatment subgroups. Tumor samples were taken before definitive surgery or chemotherapy. Sequenced by immunoSEQ multiplex PCR; TCRdb stores in-frame clones only, minus some. The table includes under 30,000 clones, around 84% detected once. The sample consisted of tumor tissue. The receptors here all came from a human donor with high-grade serous ovarian cancer.

This clone was counted between two and nine times. A junction end diverges from the germline sequence, so it may reflect a read error. The rearrangement links TRBV18 to TRBJ1-3; no clear D. The CDR3 has 14 amino acids. The germline gives CDR1 KGHSH, CDR2 LQKENI. As DNA, the CDR3 is TGTGCCAGCTCACCACGTTCCAGTGGAGACACCATATATTTT. It encodes CASSPRSSGDTIYF.

This chain joins TRBV7-8 and TRBJ2-5, with D maybe TRBD2 (5 bases). The germline V gene encodes CDR1 SGHVS and CDR2 FQNEAQ. V lost 1 base to trimming and J lost 3 bases, with 12 bases between them. The CDR3 consists of 15 residues. CDR3: CASSLVDLGKETQYF. Written as DNA, the CDR3 is TGTGCCAGCAGCTTAGTGGACTTGGGAAAAGAGACCCAGTACTTC.

The rearrangement uses TRBV28 and TRBJ1-1; possibly TRBD1 for D (6 bases). V lost 2 bases and J lost 8, with 12 bases in between. This CDR3 has 13 amino acids. The germline V gene encodes CDR1 MDHEN and CDR2 SYDVKM. DNA for the CDR3: TGTGCCAGCAGTTTAGCCGGGACATCCGAAGCTTTCTTT. Amino acids: CASSLAGTSEAFF.

The rearrangement joins TRBV11-2 to TRBJ1-5; perhaps TRBD1 as D (5 bases). Per germline, CDR1 SGHAT and CDR2 FQNNGV. This CDR3 has 16 amino acids. The V gene lost 5 bases and the J gene lost 2 bases, with 16 bases spanning the gap. The DNA for the CDR3 is TGTGCCAGCAGCCAAGTCCCGGACAAGGGCAATCAGCCCCAGCATTTT. Amino acid sequence: CASSQVPDKGNQPQHF.

CDR3 sequence: CASRPRGTATGELFF. CDR3 nucleotides: TGTGCCAGTAGGCCACGCGGGACCGCGACCGGGGAGCTGTTTTTT. The J gene is TRBJ2-2, the V gene TRBV19; D is perhaps TRBD2 (6 bases). This CDR3 has 15 residues. CDR1 and CDR2 (germline): LNHDA, SQIVND (reference sequence). V was cut by 6 bases and J by 5 bases, with 16 bases left in between.

The chain uses TRBV28 and TRBJ1-4; tentatively, D is TRBD1 (6 bases). V was trimmed by 6 bases and J by 4 bases, leaving 12 bases between them. Germline V gene sequence: CDR1 MDHEN, CDR2 SYDVKM. The CDR3 has 14 amino acids. The CDR3 loop reads CASRSGQFNEKLFF. The CDR3 DNA reads as TGTGCCAGCAGATCTGGACAGTTTAATGAAAAACTGTTTTTT.